This T cell receptor (beta chain) is from a study of shared clonotypes between healthy human individuals. A note on this clone: Its antigen is still unknown.

Study-wide findings and caveats: In contrast to clonotypes shared by all four donors, non-shared clonotypes had lower generation probabilities.

V was trimmed by 1 base and J by 6 bases, leaving 10 bases between them. In germline, CDR1 is MDHEN, CDR2 SYDVKM. This CDR3 is 14 amino acids long. There were only Caucasian adults among the donors, and all lived in Nashville, Tennessee. Generated by immunoSEQ multiplex PCR, the TCRdb table keeps only in-frame clones and is missing some. The data hold about 680,000 clones, with roughly 70% observed a single time. The TCR was taken from a young woman in good health. The sequenced sample consisted of memory CD4+ T cells sorted from blood. Subset reported: CD45RA-negative fraction. The chain carries TRBV28 and TRBJ2-1; no firm D call. DNA of the CDR3: TGTGCCAGCAGTTTATTCGGTTCCCTCAATGAGCAGTTCTTC. This translates into CASSLFGSLNEQFF.